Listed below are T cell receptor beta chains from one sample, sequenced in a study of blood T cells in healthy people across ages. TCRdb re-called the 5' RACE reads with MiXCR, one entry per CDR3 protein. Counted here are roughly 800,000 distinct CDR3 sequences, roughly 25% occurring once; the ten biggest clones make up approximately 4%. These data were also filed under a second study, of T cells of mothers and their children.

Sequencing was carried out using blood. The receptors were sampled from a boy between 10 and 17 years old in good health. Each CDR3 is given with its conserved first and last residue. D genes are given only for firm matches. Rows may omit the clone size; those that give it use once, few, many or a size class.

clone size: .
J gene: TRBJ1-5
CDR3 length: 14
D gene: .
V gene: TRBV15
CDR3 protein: CATSRSGGNQPQHF
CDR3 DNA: TGTGCCACCAGCAGGTCAGGGGGCAATCAGCCCCAGCATTTT

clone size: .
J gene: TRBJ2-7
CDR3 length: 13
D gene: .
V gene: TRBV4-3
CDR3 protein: CASSQELLYEQYF
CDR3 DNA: TGCGCCAGCAGCCAAGAACTGCTCTACGAGCAGTACTTC

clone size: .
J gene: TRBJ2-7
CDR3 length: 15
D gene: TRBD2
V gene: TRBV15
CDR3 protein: CATSLEASGYYEQYF
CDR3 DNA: TGTGCCACCAGCCTGGAGGCTAGCGGGTACTACGAGCAGTACTTC

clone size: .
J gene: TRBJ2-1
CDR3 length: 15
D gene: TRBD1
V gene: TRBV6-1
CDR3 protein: CASSENRGRVNEQFF
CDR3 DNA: TGTGCCAGCAGTGAAAACAGGGGCCGGGTCAATGAGCAGTTCTTC

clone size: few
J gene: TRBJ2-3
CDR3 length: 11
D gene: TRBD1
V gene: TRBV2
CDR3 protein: CASGVLGQEEF
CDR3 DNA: TGTGCCAGCGGCGTATTGGGACAGGAGGAGTTT

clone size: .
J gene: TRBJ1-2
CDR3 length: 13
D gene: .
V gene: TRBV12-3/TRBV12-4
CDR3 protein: CASSLIGLGGYTF
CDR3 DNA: TGTGCCAGCAGTTTAATCGGATTGGGTGGCTACACCTTC

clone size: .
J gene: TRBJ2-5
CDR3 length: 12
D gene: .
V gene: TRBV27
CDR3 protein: CATRGSQETQYF
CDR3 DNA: TGTGCCACCAGGGGCAGCCAAGAGACCCAGTACTTC

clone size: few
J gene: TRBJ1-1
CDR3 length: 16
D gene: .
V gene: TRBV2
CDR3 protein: CASSEAGPGVGTEAFF
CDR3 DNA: TGTGCCAGCAGTGAAGCGGGTCCGGGGGTGGGCACTGAAGCTTTCTTT

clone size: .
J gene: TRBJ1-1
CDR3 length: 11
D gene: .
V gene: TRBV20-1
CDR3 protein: CSARGHTEAFF
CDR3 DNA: TGCAGTGCTAGAGGTCACACTGAAGCTTTCTTT

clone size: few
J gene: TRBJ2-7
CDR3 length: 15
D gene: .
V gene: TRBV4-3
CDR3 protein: CASSQAPGDTYEQYF
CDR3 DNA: TGCGCCAGCAGCCAAGCGCCTGGGGACACCTACGAGCAGTACTTC

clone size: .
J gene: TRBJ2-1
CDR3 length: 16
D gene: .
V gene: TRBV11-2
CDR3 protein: CASSLEAAGFYNEQFF
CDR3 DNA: TGTGCCAGCAGCCTCGAGGCGGCGGGTTTCTACAATGAGCAGTTCTTC

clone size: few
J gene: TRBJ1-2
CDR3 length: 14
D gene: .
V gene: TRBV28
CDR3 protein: CASSLRGHNYGYTF
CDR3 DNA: TGTGCCAGCAGTTTAAGGGGACATAACTATGGCTACACCTTC

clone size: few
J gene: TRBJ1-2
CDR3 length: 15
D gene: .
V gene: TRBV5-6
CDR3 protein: CASSLWAGWNYGYTF
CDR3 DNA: TGTGCCAGCAGCTTGTGGGCAGGGTGGAACTATGGCTACACCTTC

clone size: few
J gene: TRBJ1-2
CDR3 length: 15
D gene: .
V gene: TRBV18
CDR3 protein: CASSPLDTTNYGYTF
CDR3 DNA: TGTGCCAGCTCACCCTTGGACACCACAAACTATGGCTACACCTTC

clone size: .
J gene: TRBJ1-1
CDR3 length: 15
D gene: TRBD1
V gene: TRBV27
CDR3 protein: CASSFYRGLNTEAFF
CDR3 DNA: TGTGCCAGCAGTTTCTACAGGGGGCTGAACACTGAAGCTTTCTTT

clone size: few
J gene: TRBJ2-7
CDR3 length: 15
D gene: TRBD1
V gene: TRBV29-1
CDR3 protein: CSVEMWRTGAYEQYF
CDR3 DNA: TGCAGCGTTGAAATGTGGCGGACAGGTGCCTACGAGCAGTACTTC

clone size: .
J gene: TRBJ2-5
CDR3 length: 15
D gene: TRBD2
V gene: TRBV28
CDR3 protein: CASRVGGRLGETQYF
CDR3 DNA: TGTGCCAGCAGAGTGGGCGGGAGACTTGGGGAGACCCAGTACTTC

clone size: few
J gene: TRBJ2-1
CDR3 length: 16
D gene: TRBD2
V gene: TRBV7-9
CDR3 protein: CASSPSRLAVYNEQFF
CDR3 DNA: TGTGCCAGCAGCCCCTCTAGACTAGCGGTTTACAATGAGCAGTTCTTC

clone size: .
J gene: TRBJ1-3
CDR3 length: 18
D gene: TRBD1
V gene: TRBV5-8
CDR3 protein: CASSLLDRLEVSGNTIYF
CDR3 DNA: TGTGCCAGCAGCTTATTGGACAGGCTTGAAGTCTCTGGAAACACCATATATTTT

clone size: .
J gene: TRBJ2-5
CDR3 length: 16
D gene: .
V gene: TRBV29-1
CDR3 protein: CSVNGGVGFGQETQYF
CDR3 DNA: TGCAGCGTTAATGGAGGGGTCGGGTTCGGGCAAGAGACCCAGTACTTC

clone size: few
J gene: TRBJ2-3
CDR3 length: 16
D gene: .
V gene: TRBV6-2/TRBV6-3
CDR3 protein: CASSYVGGESTDTQYF
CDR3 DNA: TGTGCCAGCAGTTACGTTGGCGGGGAAAGCACAGATACGCAGTATTTT

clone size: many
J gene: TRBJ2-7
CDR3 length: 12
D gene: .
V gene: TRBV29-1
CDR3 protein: CSVGVSEYEQYF
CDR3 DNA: TGCAGCGTTGGAGTTTCAGAATACGAGCAGTACTTC

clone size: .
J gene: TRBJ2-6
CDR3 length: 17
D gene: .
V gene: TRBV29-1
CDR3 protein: CSVEEGPLSSGANVLTF
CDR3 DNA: TGCAGCGTTGAAGAGGGTCCCCTAAGCTCTGGGGCCAACGTCCTGACTTTC

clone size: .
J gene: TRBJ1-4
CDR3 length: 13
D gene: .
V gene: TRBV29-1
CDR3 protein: CSALPGTNEKLFF
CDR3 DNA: TGCAGCGCATTACCGGGGACTAATGAAAAACTGTTTTTT

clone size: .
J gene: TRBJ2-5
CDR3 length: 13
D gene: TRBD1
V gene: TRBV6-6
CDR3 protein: CASSTGVLETQYF
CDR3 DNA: TGTGCCAGCAGCACAGGGGTGTTAGAGACCCAGTACTTC

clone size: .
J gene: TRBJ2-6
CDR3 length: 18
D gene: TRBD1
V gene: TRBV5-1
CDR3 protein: CASSSAPTGLAGANVLTF
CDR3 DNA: TGCGCCAGCAGCTCCGCCCCGACAGGGTTGGCTGGGGCCAACGTCCTGACTTTC

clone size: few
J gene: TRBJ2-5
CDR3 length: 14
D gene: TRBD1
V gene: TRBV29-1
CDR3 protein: CSTASGTGGETQYF
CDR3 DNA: TGCAGCACTGCCTCCGGGACAGGGGGAGAGACCCAGTACTTC

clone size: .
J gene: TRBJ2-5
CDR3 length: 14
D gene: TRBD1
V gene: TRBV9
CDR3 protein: CASSSWDSAETQYF
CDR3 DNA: TGTGCCAGCAGCTCCTGGGACAGCGCGGAGACCCAGTACTTC

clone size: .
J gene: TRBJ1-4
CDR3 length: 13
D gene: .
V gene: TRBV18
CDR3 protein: CASSPRNGEKLFF
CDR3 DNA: TGTGCCAGCTCACCACGCAATGGTGAAAAACTGTTTTTT

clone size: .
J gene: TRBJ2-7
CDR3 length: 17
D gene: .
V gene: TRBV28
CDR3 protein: CASSLPTDISSSYEQYF
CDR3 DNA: TGTGCCAGCAGTTTACCGACTGACATCTCATCGTCCTACGAGCAGTACTTC

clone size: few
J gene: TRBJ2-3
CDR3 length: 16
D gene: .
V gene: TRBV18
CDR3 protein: CASSPLQTTSTDTQYF
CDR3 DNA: TGTGCCAGCTCACCACTCCAGACAACTAGCACAGATACGCAGTATTTT

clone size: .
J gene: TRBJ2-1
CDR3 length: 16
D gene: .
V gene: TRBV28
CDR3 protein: CASTTTGTPSYNEQFF
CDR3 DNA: TGTGCCAGCACCACGACCGGGACTCCCTCCTACAATGAGCAGTTCTTC

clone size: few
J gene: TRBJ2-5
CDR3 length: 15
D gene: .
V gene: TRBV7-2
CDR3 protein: CASSSRRAGRETQYF
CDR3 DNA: TGTGCCAGCAGCTCCAGGCGTGCGGGCAGGGAGACCCAGTACTTC

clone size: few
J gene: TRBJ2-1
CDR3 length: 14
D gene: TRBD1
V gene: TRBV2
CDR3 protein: CASRWDRSYNEQFF
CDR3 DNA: TGTGCCAGCCGGTGGGACAGGTCCTACAATGAGCAGTTCTTC

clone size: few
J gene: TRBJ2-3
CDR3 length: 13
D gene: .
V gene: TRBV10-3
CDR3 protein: CAIREGAEDTQYF
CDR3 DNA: TGTGCCATCAGGGAGGGGGCTGAAGATACGCAGTATTTT

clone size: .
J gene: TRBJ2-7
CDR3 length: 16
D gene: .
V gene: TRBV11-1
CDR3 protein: CASSQGTGNIIYEQYF
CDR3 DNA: TGTGCCAGCAGCCAGGGGACGGGGAACATAATTTACGAGCAGTACTTC

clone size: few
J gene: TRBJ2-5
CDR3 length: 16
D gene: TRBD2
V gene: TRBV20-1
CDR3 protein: CSADPRTSGSTGTQYF
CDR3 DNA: TGCAGTGCTGACCCTCGGACTAGCGGGAGTACGGGGACCCAGTACTTC

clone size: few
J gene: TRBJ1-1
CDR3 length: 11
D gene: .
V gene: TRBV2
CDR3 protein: CTSMVAREAFF
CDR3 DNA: TGTACCAGCATGGTCGCGCGGGAAGCTTTCTTT

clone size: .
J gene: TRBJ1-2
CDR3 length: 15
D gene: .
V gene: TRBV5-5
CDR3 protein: CASSLLGSTNYGYTF
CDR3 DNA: TGTGCCAGCAGCTTGTTGGGCAGCACTAACTATGGCTACACCTTC

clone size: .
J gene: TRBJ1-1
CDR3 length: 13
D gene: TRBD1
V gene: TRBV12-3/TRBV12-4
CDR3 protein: CASTKTGDTEAFF
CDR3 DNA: TGTGCCAGCACCAAAACAGGGGACACTGAAGCTTTCTTT

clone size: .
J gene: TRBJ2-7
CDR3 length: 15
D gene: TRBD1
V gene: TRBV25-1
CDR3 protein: CASRGPGTGSQEQYF
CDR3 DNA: TGTGCCAGCAGAGGGCCCGGGACAGGGTCCCAGGAGCAGTACTTC

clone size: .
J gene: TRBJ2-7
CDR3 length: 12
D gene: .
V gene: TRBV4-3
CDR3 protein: CASSQVGNEQYF
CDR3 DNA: TGCGCCAGCAGCCAAGTGGGGAACGAGCAGTACTTC

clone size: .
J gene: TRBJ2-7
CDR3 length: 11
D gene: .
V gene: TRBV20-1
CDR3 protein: CSARGVYEQYF
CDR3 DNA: TGCAGTGCTAGAGGCGTATACGAGCAGTACTTC

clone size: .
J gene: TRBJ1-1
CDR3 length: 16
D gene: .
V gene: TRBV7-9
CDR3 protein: CASSTSAGGMNTEAFF
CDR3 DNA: TGTGCCAGCAGCACCTCGGCGGGGGGCATGAACACTGAAGCTTTCTTT

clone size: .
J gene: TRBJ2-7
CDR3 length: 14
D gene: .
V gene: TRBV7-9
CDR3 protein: CASSLAGWSYEQYF
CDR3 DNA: TGTGCCAGCAGCTTAGCGGGGTGGTCCTACGAGCAGTACTTC

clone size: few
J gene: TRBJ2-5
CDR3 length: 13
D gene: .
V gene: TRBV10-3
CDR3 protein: CAIGWGGQETQYF
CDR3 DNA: TGTGCCATCGGTTGGGGAGGACAAGAGACCCAGTACTTC

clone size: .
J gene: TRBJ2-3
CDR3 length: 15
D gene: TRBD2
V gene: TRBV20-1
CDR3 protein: CSAREAGRVADTQYF
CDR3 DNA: TGCAGTGCTCGTGAAGCGGGGAGAGTGGCAGATACGCAGTATTTT

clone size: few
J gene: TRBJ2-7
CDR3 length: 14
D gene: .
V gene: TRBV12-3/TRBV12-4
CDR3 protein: CASSLGGFEYEQYF
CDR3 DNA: TGTGCCAGCAGTTTAGGGGGGTTCGAGTACGAGCAGTACTTC

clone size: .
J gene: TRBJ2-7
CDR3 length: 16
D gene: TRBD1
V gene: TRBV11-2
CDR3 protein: CASSPLPGQGYYEQYF
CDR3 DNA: TGTGCCAGCAGCCCCCTCCCGGGACAGGGATACTACGAGCAGTACTTC

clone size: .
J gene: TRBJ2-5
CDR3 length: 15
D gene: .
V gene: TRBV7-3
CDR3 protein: CASSLTAEWGETQYF
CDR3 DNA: TGTGCCAGCAGCTTAACAGCTGAGTGGGGAGAGACCCAGTACTTC

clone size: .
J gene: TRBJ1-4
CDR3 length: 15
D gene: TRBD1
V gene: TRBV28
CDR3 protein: CASSTPGQGEEKLFF
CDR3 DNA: TGTGCCAGCAGTACGCCGGGACAGGGGGAGGAAAAACTGTTTTTT